Listed below are T cell receptor beta chains from one sample, sequenced in a study of radiotherapy plus CTLA-4 blockade in lung cancer. Sequencing used immunoSEQ multiplex PCR; TCRdb keeps in-frame clones, though not all of them. The table lists about 62,000 clones, approximately 76% of them singletons, with about 3% in the top ten. Sequences were derived from peripheral blood, sampled from a patient treated with radiotherapy plus ipilimumab. The receptors come from a human donor with non-small cell lung cancer who had a complete response to radiotherapy plus ipilimumab. Each CDR3 is given with its conserved first and last residue. The D gene is left open where the match is weak. The size field is filled for only some rows; it gives once, few, many or a size class.

>TRBD2|TRBJ2-7|.|TRBV6-1
CASSDFLAGENRPAYEQYF
TGTGCCAGCAGTGACTTTCTAGCGGGAGAAAATCGACCTGCCTACGAGCAGTACTTC
>TRBD1|TRBJ2-1|many|TRBV5-6
CASSFRTGMNEQFF
TGTGCCAGCAGCTTCAGGACAGGGATGAATGAGCAGTTCTTC
>TRBD2|TRBJ2-4|.|TRBV19
CASSGGAGNIQYF
TGTGCCAGTAGCGGGGGGGCCGGGAACATTCAGTACTTC
>TRBD2|TRBJ2-1|.|TRBV7-2
CASRRTSVEGEQFF
TGTGCCAGCAGGAGGACTAGCGTTGAGGGTGAGCAGTTCTTC
>TRBD1|TRBJ1-2|.|TRBV6-5
CASSWTGANYGYTF
TGTGCCAGCAGCTGGACAGGGGCCAACTATGGCTACACCTTC
>TRBD2|TRBJ2-3|.|TRBV27
CASSSLAGVTDTQYF
TGTGCCAGCAGTTCCCTAGCGGGAGTCACCGATACGCAGTATTTT
>.|TRBJ1-3|.|TRBV9
CASSVVGGGNTIYF
TGTGCCAGCAGCGTAGTTGGAGGGGGAAACACCATATATTTT
>.|TRBJ1-4|.|TRBV27
CASRGTGSGEKLFF
TGTGCCAGCAGAGGAACAGGGAGCGGAGAAAAACTGTTTTTT
>TRBD1|TRBJ1-1|.|TRBV6-5
CASSYSGQMNTEAFF
TGTGCCAGCAGTTACTCGGGACAGATGAACACTGAAGCTTTCTTT
>.|TRBJ2-5|few|TRBV18
CASSPRGQETQYF
TGTGCCAGCTCACCAAGGGGCCAAGAGACCCAGTACTTC
>TRBD2|TRBJ2-5|.|TRBV30
CAWSRGEAGTQYF
TGTGCCTGGAGCCGGGGGGAGGCGGGGACCCAGTACTTC
>.|TRBJ1-5|.|TRBV18
CASSLAGQGQPQHF
TGTGCCAGCTCCCTCGCGGGGCAGGGACAGCCCCAGCATTTT
>TRBD1|TRBJ2-4|.|TRBV9
CASSVSWGTGGVGAKNIQYF
TGTGCCAGCAGCGTAAGTTGGGGGACAGGGGGCGTCGGGGCCAAAAACATTCAGTACTTC
>TRBD1|TRBJ1-4|.|TRBV19
CASSRGQGSFTNEKLFF
TGTGCCAGTAGTAGGGGACAGGGATCCTTCACTAATGAAAAACTGTTTTTT
>.|TRBJ1-3|few|TRBV7-6
CASSPRTEVGNTIYF
TGTGCCAGCAGCCCTCGAACAGAAGTTGGAAACACCATATATTTT
>TRBD1|TRBJ1-1|medium-sized|TRBV19
CASSIRSGGKISEAFF
TGTGCCAGTAGTATTCGGTCAGGGGGTAAGATCTCTGAAGCTTTCTTT
>TRBD2|TRBJ2-1|.|TRBV18
CASSPRRAGEEQFF
TGTGCCAGCTCACCAAGGAGAGCGGGAGAGGAGCAGTTCTTC
>.|TRBJ2-1|.|TRBV5-6
CASSLKGRQLYNEQFF
TGTGCCAGCAGCTTGAAGGGGCGACAGTTATACAATGAGCAGTTCTTC
>TRBD1|TRBJ1-2|.|TRBV2
CASSEPSGGLGYGYTF
TGTGCCAGCAGTGAGCCCTCAGGGGGCTTAGGCTATGGCTACACCTTC
>.|TRBJ1-1|.|TRBV6-6
CASNSEVRDTEAFF
TGTGCCAGCAATAGCGAAGTCCGGGACACTGAAGCTTTCTTT
>TRBD2|TRBJ2-3|.|TRBV6-5
CASRTSESTDTQYF
TGTGCCAGCAGAACTAGCGAGAGCACAGATACGCAGTATTTT
>TRBD1|TRBJ2-7|.|TRBV6-5
CASLSDRAYEQYF
TGTGCCAGTCTCTCCGACAGGGCCTACGAGCAGTACTTC
>.|TRBJ2-6|few|TRBV11-3
CASSLGAGANVLTF
TGTGCCAGCAGCTTAGGAGCGGGGGCCAACGTCCTGACTTTC
>TRBD1|TRBJ2-5|.|TRBV7-9
CASSPGTVGETQYF
TGTGCCAGCAGCCCAGGGACAGTTGGGGAGACCCAGTACTTC
>TRBD2|TRBJ2-5|.|TRBV6-6
CAARPSGQETQYF
TGTGCCGCGCGACCTAGCGGGCAAGAGACCCAGTACTTC
>TRBD1|TRBJ2-2|.|TRBV6-1
CASSVWTGKGTGELFF
TGTGCCAGCAGTGTTTGGACAGGGAAAGGCACCGGGGAGCTGTTTTTT
>TRBD1|TRBJ1-2|medium-sized|TRBV10-3
CAISAGQGSGYTF
TGTGCCATCAGTGCAGGACAGGGTTCCGGCTACACCTTC
>.|TRBJ1-4|.|TRBV9
CASSVGAGSNEKLFF
TGTGCCAGCAGCGTAGGAGCAGGATCTAATGAAAAACTGTTTTTT
>TRBD1|TRBJ1-4|.|TRBV12-5
CASGYGTALNEKLFF
TGTGCTAGTGGATACGGGACAGCACTCAATGAAAAACTGTTTTTT
>.|TRBJ2-2|few|TRBV5-4
CASSHPGYEATGELFF
TGTGCCAGCAGCCACCCAGGCTATGAAGCCACCGGGGAGCTGTTTTTT
>TRBD1|TRBJ2-2|.|TRBV11-2
CASKGGGTGTNTGELFF
TGTGCCAGCAAAGGGGGAGGGACAGGGACGAACACCGGGGAGCTGTTTTTT
>.|TRBJ2-2|.|TRBV5-1
CASSLGQGVEYGELFF
TGCGCCAGCAGCTTGGGGCAGGGCGTTGAATACGGGGAGCTGTTTTTT
>.|TRBJ1-1|.|TRBV6-5
CASSGHLGGTEAFF
TGTGCCAGCAGCGGACATCTGGGTGGTACTGAAGCTTTCTTT
>TRBD2|TRBJ2-7|few|TRBV7-4
CASSGPFLAGVGEQYF
TGTGCCAGCAGCGGACCCTTCCTAGCGGGAGTTGGCGAGCAGTACTTC
>.|TRBJ2-5|.|TRBV7-2
CASSLGGGLETQYF
TGTGCCAGCAGCTTGGGGGGGGGCCTGGAGACCCAGTACTTC
>TRBD2|TRBJ2-1|.|TRBV10-1
CASSDSGRANEQFF
TGCGCCAGCAGCGATAGCGGGAGGGCCAATGAGCAGTTCTTC
>TRBD1|TRBJ2-7|.|TRBV18
CASSMTGGDYEQYF
TGTGCCAGCTCGATGACAGGGGGCGACTACGAGCAGTACTTC
>TRBD1|TRBJ1-4|.|TRBV7-8
CASSKDRVGEKLFF
TGTGCCAGCAGCAAGGACAGGGTTGGTGAAAAACTGTTTTTT
>.|TRBJ2-3|.|TRBV5-1
CASSPLEGTDTQYF
TGCGCCAGCAGCCCCCTAGAAGGCACAGATACGCAGTATTTT